These T cell receptor beta chains were read from a single sample in a study of T cells in Graves' hyperthyroidism and ophthalmopathy. One entry per CDR3 protein results from TCRdb running MiXCR on the multiplex PCR reads. There are under 650,000 distinct CDR3 sequences in the sample; around 15% occur only once, and around 4% lies in the top ten. The material sequenced was blood. The receptor set was obtained from a woman younger than 45 with Graves' hyperthyroidism. The CDR3 runs from the conserved cysteine through the conserved F or W. The D gene is left open where the match is weak. Clone size is stated in some rows and not others, as once, few, many or a class when expanded.

V	J	length	size	D	CDR3	DNA
TRBV11-2	TRBJ2-1	15	many	NA	CASSFLVGAENEQFF	TGTGCCAGCAGCTTCCTTGTAGGGGCGGAGAATGAGCAGTTCTTC
TRBV6-2/TRBV6-3	TRBJ2-3	15	few	NA	CASSPPVSYTDTQYF	TGTGCCAGCAGCCCACCCGTGTCCTACACAGATACGCAGTATTTT
TRBV20-1	TRBJ2-2	14	many	NA	CSARRSENTGELFF	TGCAGTGCTAGAAGGTCCGAGAACACCGGGGAGCTGTTTTTT
TRBV6-1	TRBJ2-5	15	many	TRBD2	CASSEASGRVETQYF	TGTGCCAGCAGTGAAGCGAGCGGGAGAGTAGAGACCCAGTACTTC
TRBV3-1	TRBJ1-6	16	NA	NA	CASSQVGGQGNSPLHF	TGTGCCAGCAGCCAAGTAGGTGGGCAGGGTAATTCACCCCTCCACTTT
TRBV27	TRBJ1-5	16	many	NA	CASSLSGLGKNQPQHF	TGTGCCAGCAGTTTATCGGGTCTCGGGAAAAATCAGCCCCAGCATTTT
TRBV4-3	TRBJ1-2	14	NA	NA	CASSQGGGDYGYTF	TGCGCCAGCAGCCAAGGGGGTGGGGACTATGGCTACACCTTC
TRBV30	TRBJ1-1	16	NA	NA	CAWSGRRYRVPTEAFF	TGTGCCTGGAGTGGACGAAGGTACAGGGTTCCCACTGAAGCTTTCTTT
TRBV30	TRBJ2-1	15	many	NA	CAWKVRGSYRNEQFF	TGTGCCTGGAAGGTTAGGGGGAGCTATAGGAATGAGCAGTTCTTC
TRBV9	TRBJ2-3	16	NA	TRBD2	CASSGMTSGRSNTQYF	TGTGCCAGCAGCGGTATGACTAGCGGGAGATCGAATACGCAGTATTTT
TRBV2	TRBJ2-1	12	many	NA	CASTQGGNEQFF	TGTGCCAGCACACAGGGTGGCAATGAGCAGTTCTTC
TRBV20-1	TRBJ1-1	15	NA	NA	CSASPTSQLLPEAFF	TGCAGTGCTAGCCCTACCTCCCAACTCCTTCCTGAAGCTTTCTTT
TRBV28	TRBJ1-5	16	many	NA	CASSLNQYYSNQPQHF	TGTGCCAGCAGTTTAAACCAATACTATAGCAATCAGCCCCAGCATTTT
TRBV20-1	TRBJ2-3	15	many	NA	CSAIGTRDMSDTQYF	TGCAGTGCTATAGGTACCCGGGATATGTCAGATACGCAGTATTTT
TRBV28	TRBJ1-6	14	many	NA	CASSPRQVVSPLHF	TGTGCCAGCAGTCCGCGACAGGTTGTCTCACCCCTCCACTTT
TRBV5-1	TRBJ2-1	15	many	TRBD2	CASSLATSGYNEQFF	TGCGCCAGCAGCTTGGCGACTAGCGGATACAATGAGCAGTTCTTC
TRBV5-1	TRBJ2-7	16	many	NA	CASSPGGSGRQGEQYF	TGCGCCAGCAGCCCCGGGGGTAGCGGGAGACAGGGGGAGCAGTACTTC
TRBV30	TRBJ1-5	15	many	TRBD1	CAWSRDRVDSQPQHF	TGTGCCTGGAGCCGGGACAGGGTAGACAGTCAGCCCCAGCATTTT
TRBV7-9	TRBJ2-7	14	few	NA	CASSLPTGRNEQYF	TGTGCCAGCAGCTTACCGACAGGTAGAAACGAGCAGTACTTC
TRBV7-3	TRBJ2-2	13	few	NA	CASSLTLAGELFF	TGTGCCAGCAGCTTAACCCTAGCCGGGGAGCTGTTTTTT
TRBV30	TRBJ2-2	12	many	NA	CAWTGDGGELFF	TGTGCCTGGACAGGGGATGGCGGGGAGCTGTTTTTT
TRBV27	TRBJ2-4	18	many	TRBD2	CASRMTGLAGAGKNIQYF	TGTGCCAGCAGAATGACGGGACTAGCGGGCGCAGGCAAAAACATTCAGTACTTC
TRBV12-3/TRBV12-4	TRBJ1-4	13	many	NA	CASNRGGGEKLFF	TGTGCCAGCAACCGGGGCGGAGGTGAAAAACTGTTTTTT
TRBV2	TRBJ2-1	16	many	NA	CASHEMGLTLNNEQFF	TGTGCCAGCCACGAGATGGGACTGACACTAAACAATGAGCAGTTCTTC
TRBV6-2/TRBV6-3	TRBJ2-7	13	many	NA	CASSPSGFFEQYF	TGTGCCAGCAGCCCCTCGGGGTTCTTCGAGCAGTACTTC
TRBV3-1	TRBJ2-7	16	many	TRBD2	CASSQVGTRSSYEQYF	TGTGCCAGCAGCCAAGTCGGGACTAGGAGCTCCTACGAGCAGTACTTC
TRBV7-3	TRBJ2-2	14	few	TRBD2	CASRGTTNTGELFF	TGTGCCAGCAGGGGGACTACGAACACCGGGGAGCTGTTTTTT
TRBV7-6	TRBJ2-1	16	many	TRBD2	CASSSAPGLAYNEQFF	TGTGCCAGCAGCTCTGCACCGGGACTAGCGTACAATGAGCAGTTCTTC
TRBV12-3/TRBV12-4	TRBJ1-2	16	few	TRBD1	CASSTLYRDRDYGYTF	TGTGCCAGCAGCACCCTTTACCGGGACAGGGACTATGGCTACACCTTC
TRBV20-1	TRBJ2-7	14	NA	NA	CSARDRTVPYEQYF	TGCAGTGCTAGAGATCGGACGGTACCCTACGAGCAGTACTTC
TRBV12-3/TRBV12-4	TRBJ2-2	11	many	NA	CASRVTGELFF	TGTGCCAGCAGGGTAACGGGGGAGCTGTTTTTT
TRBV5-1	TRBJ2-2	15	NA	NA	CASSSTGANTGELFF	TGCGCCAGCAGCTCAACCGGGGCTAACACCGGGGAGCTGTTTTTT
TRBV7-8	TRBJ2-3	17	once	TRBD2	CASSSRLAGARSDTQYF	TGTGCCAGCAGCTCCAGACTAGCGGGAGCTCGCAGCGATACGCAGTATTTT
TRBV29-1	TRBJ2-2	12	many	NA	CSVVEVTGELFF	TGCAGCGTTGTAGAGGTAACCGGGGAGCTGTTTTTT
TRBV6-5	TRBJ2-3	17	many	NA	CASSYFPGRAVPDTQYF	TGTGCCAGCAGTTACTTTCCAGGCAGGGCGGTCCCAGATACGCAGTATTTT
TRBV3-1	TRBJ2-5	15	many	TRBD1	CASSLIYDREETQYF	TGTGCCAGCAGCCTTATCTACGACAGGGAAGAGACCCAGTACTTC
TRBV7-8	TRBJ2-7	15	NA	NA	CASSLLRGASYEQYF	TGTGCCAGCAGTTTATTAAGAGGGGCAAGCTACGAGCAGTACTTC
TRBV5-5	TRBJ1-1	12	few	NA	CASSLTEREAFF	TGTGCCAGCAGCCTTACAGAACGGGAAGCTTTCTTT
TRBV30	TRBJ1-2	12	many	NA	CAWSLQGYGYTF	TGTGCCTGGAGTCTTCAGGGGTATGGCTACACCTTC
TRBV2	TRBJ2-1	15	few	TRBD2	CASSRLAGVVNEQFF	TGTGCCAGCAGTCGACTAGCGGGAGTGGTAAATGAGCAGTTCTTC
TRBV4-1	TRBJ1-2	15	NA	NA	CASSIRDTPVYGYTF	TGCGCCAGCAGCATTCGGGACACCCCCGTCTATGGCTACACCTTC
TRBV6-1	TRBJ2-1	14	few	NA	CASRVAWGNNEQFF	TGTGCCAGCAGGGTAGCGTGGGGCAACAATGAGCAGTTCTTC
TRBV11-2	TRBJ2-5	17	many	TRBD2	CASSSRGSAEQQETQYF	TGTGCCAGCAGCTCCCGCGGGAGTGCGGAACAACAAGAGACCCAGTACTTC
TRBV27	TRBJ2-1	13	many	TRBD2	CASSVGTSYEQFF	TGTGCCAGCAGCGTCGGGACTAGCTATGAGCAGTTCTTC
TRBV28	TRBJ2-1	17	few	TRBD2	CASSLWHGTSGYNEQFF	TGTGCCAGCAGTTTGTGGCACGGGACTAGCGGTTACAATGAGCAGTTCTTC
TRBV7-2	TRBJ2-5	12	many	TRBD1	CASSTGAETQYF	TGTGCCAGCAGCACAGGGGCAGAGACCCAGTACTTC
TRBV4-1	TRBJ1-1	14	many	NA	CASSQGLRDAEAFF	TGCGCCAGCAGCCAAGGGCTAAGGGACGCTGAAGCTTTCTTT
TRBV3-1	TRBJ2-1	11	many	NA	CASSQAAEQFF	TGTGCCAGCAGCCAAGCAGCGGAGCAGTTCTTC
TRBV30	TRBJ1-4	13	NA	NA	CAWNTNYHEKLFF	TGTGCCTGGAATACAAACTATCATGAAAAACTGTTTTTT
TRBV5-8	TRBJ1-1	15	NA	NA	CASSWGGGSNTEAFF	TGTGCCAGCAGCTGGGGCGGGGGGTCCAACACTGAAGCTTTCTTT
TRBV20-1	TRBJ2-1	12	few	NA	CSARDEVAEQFF	TGCAGTGCTAGAGATGAGGTAGCTGAGCAGTTCTTC
TRBV7-2	TRBJ1-5	13	many	NA	CASSLQSDQPQHF	TGTGCCAGCAGCTTACAGTCTGATCAGCCCCAGCATTTT
TRBV28	TRBJ2-5	18	NA	TRBD2	CASSSLSLADSSQETQYF	TGTGCCAGCAGCTCCCTCTCACTAGCGGACTCCTCCCAAGAGACCCAGTACTTC
TRBV3-2	TRBJ2-1	15	NA	NA	CASSLPSGVTNEQFF	TGTGCCAGCAGCCTTCCTAGCGGGGTTACCAATGAGCAGTTCTTC
TRBV9	TRBJ1-4	15	few	TRBD1	CASSVGGQINEKLFF	TGTGCCAGCAGCGTAGGGGGACAGATTAATGAAAAACTGTTTTTT
TRBV20-1	TRBJ1-1	11	few	NA	CSAREGGPAFF	TGCAGTGCTAGAGAGGGTGGACCAGCTTTCTTT
TRBV11-2	TRBJ2-6	16	few	TRBD2	CASQGLAGSGANVLTF	TGTGCCAGCCAGGGACTAGCGGGAAGTGGGGCCAACGTCCTGACTTTC